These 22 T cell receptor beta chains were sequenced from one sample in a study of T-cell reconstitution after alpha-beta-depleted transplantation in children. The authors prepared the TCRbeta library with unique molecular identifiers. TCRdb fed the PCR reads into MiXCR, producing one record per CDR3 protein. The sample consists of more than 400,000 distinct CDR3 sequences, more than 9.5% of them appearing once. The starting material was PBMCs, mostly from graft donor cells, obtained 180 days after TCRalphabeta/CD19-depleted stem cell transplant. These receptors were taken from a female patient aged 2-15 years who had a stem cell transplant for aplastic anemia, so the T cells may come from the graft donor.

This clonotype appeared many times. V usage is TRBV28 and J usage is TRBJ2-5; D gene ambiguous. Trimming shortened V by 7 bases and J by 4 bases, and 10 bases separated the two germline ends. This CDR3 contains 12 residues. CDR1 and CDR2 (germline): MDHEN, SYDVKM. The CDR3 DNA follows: TGTGCCAGCACATGGACGGGAGAGACCCAGTACTTC. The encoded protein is CASTWTGETQYF.

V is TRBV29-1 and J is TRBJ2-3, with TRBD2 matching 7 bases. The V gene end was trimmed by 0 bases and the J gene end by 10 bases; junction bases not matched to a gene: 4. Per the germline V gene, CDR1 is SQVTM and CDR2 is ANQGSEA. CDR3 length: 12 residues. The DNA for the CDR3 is TGCAGCGTTGAAGAGGCGGGGGAGTCGCAGTATTTT. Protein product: CSVEEAGESQYF.

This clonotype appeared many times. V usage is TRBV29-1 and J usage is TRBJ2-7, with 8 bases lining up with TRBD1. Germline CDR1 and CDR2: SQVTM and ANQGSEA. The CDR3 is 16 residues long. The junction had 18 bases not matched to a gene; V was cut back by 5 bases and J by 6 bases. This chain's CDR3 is CSVRIEGQETLREQYF. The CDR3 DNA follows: TGCAGCGTTCGTATTGAGGGACAGGAGACCCTCCGCGAGCAGTACTTC.

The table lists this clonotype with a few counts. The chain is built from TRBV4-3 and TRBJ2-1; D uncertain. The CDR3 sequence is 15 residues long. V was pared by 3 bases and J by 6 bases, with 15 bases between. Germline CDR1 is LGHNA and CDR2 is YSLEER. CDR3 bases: TGCGCCAGCAGCCAGAGCGCTGGGCCCGGCAATGAGCAGTTCTTC. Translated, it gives CASSQSAGPGNEQFF.

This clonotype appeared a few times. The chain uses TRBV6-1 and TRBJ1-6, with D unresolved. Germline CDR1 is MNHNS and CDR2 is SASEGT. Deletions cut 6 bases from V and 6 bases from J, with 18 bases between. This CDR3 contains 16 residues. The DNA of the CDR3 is TGTGCCAGCAGATCCCGCGCCGACGGGCTTAATTCACCCCTCCACTTT. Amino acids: CASRSRADGLNSPLHF.

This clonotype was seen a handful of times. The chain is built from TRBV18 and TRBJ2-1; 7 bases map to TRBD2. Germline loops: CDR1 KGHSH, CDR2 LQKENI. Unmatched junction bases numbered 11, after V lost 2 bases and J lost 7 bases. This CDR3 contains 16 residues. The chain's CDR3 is CASSPSWSGTGNEQFF. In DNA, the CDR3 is TGTGCCAGCTCACCAAGTTGGAGCGGGACGGGGAATGAGCAGTTCTTC.

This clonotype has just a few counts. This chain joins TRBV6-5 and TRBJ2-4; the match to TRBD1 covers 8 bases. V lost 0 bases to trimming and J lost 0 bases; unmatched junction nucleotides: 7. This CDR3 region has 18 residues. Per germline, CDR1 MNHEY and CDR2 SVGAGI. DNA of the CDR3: TGTGCCAGCAGTTACTCAGGGACAGGTAGACTAGCCAAAAACATTCAGTACTTC. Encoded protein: CASSYSGTGRLAKNIQYF.

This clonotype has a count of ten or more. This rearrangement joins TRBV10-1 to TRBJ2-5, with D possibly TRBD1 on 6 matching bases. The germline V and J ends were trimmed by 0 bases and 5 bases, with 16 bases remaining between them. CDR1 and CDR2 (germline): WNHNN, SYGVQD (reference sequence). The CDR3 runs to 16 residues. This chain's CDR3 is CASSESIDRPVETQYF. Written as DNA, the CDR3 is TGCGCCAGCAGTGAGTCCATAGACAGGCCCGTGGAGACCCAGTACTTC.

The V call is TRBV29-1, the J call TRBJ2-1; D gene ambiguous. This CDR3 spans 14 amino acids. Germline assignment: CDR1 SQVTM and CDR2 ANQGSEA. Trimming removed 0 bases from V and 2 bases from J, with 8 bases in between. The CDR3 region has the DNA TGCAGCGTTGAAGAGTCATCTACCTACAATGAGCAGTTCTTC. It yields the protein CSVEESSTYNEQFF.

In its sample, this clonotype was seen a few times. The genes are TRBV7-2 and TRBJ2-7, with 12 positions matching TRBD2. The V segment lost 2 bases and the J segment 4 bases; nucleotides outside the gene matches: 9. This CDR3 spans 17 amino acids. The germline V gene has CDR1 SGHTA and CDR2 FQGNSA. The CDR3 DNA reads TGTGCCAGCAGCTTAAAGGCGACTAGCGGGAGCCTTTACGAGCAGTACTTC. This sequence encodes CASSLKATSGSLYEQYF.

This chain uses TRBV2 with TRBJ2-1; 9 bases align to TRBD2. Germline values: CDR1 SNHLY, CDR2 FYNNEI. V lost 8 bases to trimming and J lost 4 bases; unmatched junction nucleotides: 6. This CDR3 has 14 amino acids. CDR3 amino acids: CASVKGLAYNEQFF. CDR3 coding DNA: TGTGCCAGCGTTAAGGGACTAGCATACAATGAGCAGTTCTTC.

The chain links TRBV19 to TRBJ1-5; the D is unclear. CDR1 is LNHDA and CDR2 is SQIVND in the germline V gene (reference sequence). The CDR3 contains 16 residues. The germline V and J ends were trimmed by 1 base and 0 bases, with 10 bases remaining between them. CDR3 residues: CASSIVVSYSNQPQHF. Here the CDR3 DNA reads TGTGCCAGTAGTATAGTCGTCAGCTATAGCAATCAGCCCCAGCATTTT.

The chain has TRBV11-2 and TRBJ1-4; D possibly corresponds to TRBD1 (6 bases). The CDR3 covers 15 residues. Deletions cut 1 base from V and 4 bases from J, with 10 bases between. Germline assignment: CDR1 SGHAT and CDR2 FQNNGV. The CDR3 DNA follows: TGTGCCAGCAGCTTAGTCAGGGGCGGTAATGAAAAACTGTTTTTT. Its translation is CASSLVRGGNEKLFF.

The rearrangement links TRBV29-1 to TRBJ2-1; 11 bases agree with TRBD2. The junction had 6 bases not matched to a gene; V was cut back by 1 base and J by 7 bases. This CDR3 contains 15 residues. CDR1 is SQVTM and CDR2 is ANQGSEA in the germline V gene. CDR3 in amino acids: CSVEARLAGRNEQFF. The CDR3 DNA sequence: TGCAGCGTTGAAGCCCGACTAGCGGGAAGGAATGAGCAGTTCTTC.

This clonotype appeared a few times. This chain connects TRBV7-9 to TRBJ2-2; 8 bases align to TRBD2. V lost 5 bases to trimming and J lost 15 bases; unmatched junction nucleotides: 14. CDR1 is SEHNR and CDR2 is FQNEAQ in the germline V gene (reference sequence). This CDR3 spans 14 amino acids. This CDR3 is CASSPYDIAGLVFF. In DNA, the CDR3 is TGTGCCAGCAGCCCATACGACATAGCGGGATTGGTGTTTTTT.

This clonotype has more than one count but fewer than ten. The CDR3, as DNA: TGTGCCAGCAGTATTTGGCGGCGGTCGGGGAGCCCCTACGAGCAGTACTTC. As protein: CASSIWRRSGSPYEQYF. J is TRBJ2-7 and V is TRBV6-1; tentatively, D is TRBD2 (5 bases). This CDR3 spans 17 amino acids. Trimming cost V 5 bases and J 2 bases, with 22 bases left between them. In germline, CDR1 is MNHNS, CDR2 SASEGT.

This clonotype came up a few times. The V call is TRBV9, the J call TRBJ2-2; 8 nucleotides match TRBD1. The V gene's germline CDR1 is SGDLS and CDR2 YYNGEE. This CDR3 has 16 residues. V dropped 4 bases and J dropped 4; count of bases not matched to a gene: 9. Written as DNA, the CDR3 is TGTGCCAGCAGCCTGACAGGGGTCGTGGGCACCGGGGAGCTGTTTTTT. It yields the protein CASSLTGVVGTGELFF.

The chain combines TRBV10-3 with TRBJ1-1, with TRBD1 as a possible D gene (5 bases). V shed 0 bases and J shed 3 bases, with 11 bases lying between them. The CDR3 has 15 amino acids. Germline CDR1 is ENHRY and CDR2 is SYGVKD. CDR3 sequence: CAISESGASDTEAFF. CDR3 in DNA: TGTGCCATCAGTGAGTCAGGGGCTTCGGACACTGAAGCTTTCTTT.

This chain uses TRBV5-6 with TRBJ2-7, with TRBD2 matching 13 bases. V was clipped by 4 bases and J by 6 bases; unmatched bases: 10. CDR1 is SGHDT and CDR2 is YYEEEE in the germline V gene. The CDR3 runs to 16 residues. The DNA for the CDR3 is TGTGCCAGCAGCCGCCGATGGACTAGCGGGAGTGGCGAGCAGTACGTC. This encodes CASSRRWTSGSGEQYV.

The CDR3 coding sequence is TGTGCCAGCAGCCAAGGGAGGCTAGCTCTAAACGAGCAGTACTTC. It yields the protein CASSQGRLALNEQYF. The chain combines TRBV14 with TRBJ2-7; perhaps TRBD2 as D (5 bases). V was shortened by 1 base and J by 5 bases, with 15 bases between the two germline ends. The CDR3 loop spans 15 amino acids. Germline V gives CDR1 SGHDN, CDR2 FVKESK.

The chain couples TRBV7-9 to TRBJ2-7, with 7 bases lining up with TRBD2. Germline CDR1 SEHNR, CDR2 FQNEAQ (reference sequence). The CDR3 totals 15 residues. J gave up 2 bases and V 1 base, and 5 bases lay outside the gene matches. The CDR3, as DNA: TGTGCCAGCAGCTTAGATTGGGCGGGAGCCTACGAGCAGTACTTC. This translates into CASSLDWAGAYEQYF.

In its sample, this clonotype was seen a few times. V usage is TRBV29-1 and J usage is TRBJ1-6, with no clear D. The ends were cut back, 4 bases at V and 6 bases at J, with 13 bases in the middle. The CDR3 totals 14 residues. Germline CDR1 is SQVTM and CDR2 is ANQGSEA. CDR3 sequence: CSVAVDSINSPLHF. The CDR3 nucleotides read TGCAGCGTTGCTGTGGACTCGATTAATTCACCCCTCCACTTT.